This T cell receptor (beta chain) was found in a study of cytomegalovirus exposure and HLA in healthy donors. Overall study results and limits: Productive rates of about 90% or about 30% were seen for most TCR beta V segments in an earlier analysis. With later analysis, a missense DCLRE1C variant became linked to TCR beta V- and J-gene trimming. The authors considered a cluster of highly shared sequence variants likely to be a sequencing artifact.

Amplification used 60 Vbeta primers and 13 Jbeta primers. Only in-frame clones appear in the TCRdb table, and some are missing; sequencing was by immunoSEQ multiplex PCR. The table includes 95,000 to 110,000 clones, roughly 80% detected once. A word on this clone: Its specificity is not known.

With 3 bases removed from V and 6 bases from J, the gap between germline ends came to 15 bases. This CDR3 has 15 residues. Germline V gene data show CDR1 as SGHTA and CDR2 as FQGTGA. The sample was PBMCs. The V call is TRBV7-3, the J call TRBJ2-1; tentatively, D is TRBD2 (6 bases). The receptor's source is a man in his fifties or sixties in good health and CMV-seropositive. The CDR3 is CASSFGTGEGNEQFF. The DNA of the CDR3 is TGTGCCAGCAGCTTTGGAACGGGAGAGGGCAATGAGCAGTTCTTC.